These 8 T cell receptor beta chains were all obtained from the same sample, sequenced in a study of cytomegalovirus exposure and HLA in healthy donors (dated by TCRdb to 2017 to 2019). The method was the immunoSEQ multiplex PCR assay. For the multiplex PCR, a mixture combining 60 forward primers for TCR Vbeta segments and 13 reverse primers for TCR Jbeta segments was used. TCRdb took over this immuneACCESS table, retaining in-frame rearrangements with V and J assigned. Such tables are incomplete; in checked studies, under half of the missing clones stem from an unresolved V gene, and the remainder is unexplained. The sample table lists about 89,000 clones, roughly 76% of them with a count of one. Jointly, the top ten make up just over 1.4% of the sample. The source material was PBMCs. The source of these receptors is a male donor in good health and CMV-seronegative.

The V gene is TRBV6-6, the J gene TRBJ2-5; D is unresolved. Germline V gene lookup returns CDR1 MNHNY and CDR2 SVGAGI (reference sequence). V lost 5 bases to trimming and J lost 6 bases, with 10 bases between them. This CDR3 contains 12 residues. DNA for the CDR3: TGTGCCAGCAGTCGAGGTTGGAAGACCCAGTACTTC. Its protein is CASSRGWKTQYF.

This clone was detected only a few times. The chain is built from TRBV10-3 and TRBJ2-2, with no clear D. CDR1 is ENHRY, CDR2 SYGVKD, per germline. The CDR3 totals 12 residues. V gave up 7 bases and J gave up 7 bases, with 10 bases separating them. The CDR3 coding sequence is TGTGCCATCACCCCGACAAACGGGGAGCTGTTTTTT. As protein: CAITPTNGELFF.

The chain carries TRBV4-3 and TRBJ2-1, with D unresolved. Trimming took off 0 bases at V and 3 bases at J, with 6 bases between the two ends. The CDR3 consists of 14 residues. Germline lookup yields CDR1 LGHNA and CDR2 YSLEER. The CDR3: CASSQDPFYNEQFF. The CDR3 DNA is TGCGCCAGCAGCCAAGATCCCTTCTACAATGAGCAGTTCTTC.

The chain carries TRBV9 and TRBJ2-7; weak D call: TRBD1 (6 bases). Germline lookup yields CDR1 SGDLS and CDR2 YYNGEE. Trimming removed 0 bases at V and 2 bases at J, with 12 bases between. The CDR3 sequence is 15 residues long. CDR3 coding DNA: TGTGCCAGCAGCGTAGGGACAGTTCAGACCTACGAGCAGTACTTC. Residues: CASSVGTVQTYEQYF.

This clone is a singleton in its sample. The chain has TRBV19 and TRBJ1-1; 8 positions match TRBD1. The CDR3 length is 14 residues. With 4 bases clipped from V and 4 bases from J, the junction kept 5 bases outside the gene matches. The germline V gene has CDR1 LNHDA and CDR2 SQIVND (reference sequence). CDR3 residues: CASSTRGQGTEAFF. CDR3 nucleotide sequence: TGTGCCAGTAGTACACGCGGACAGGGCACTGAAGCTTTCTTT.

This chain links TRBV11-2 with TRBJ2-6; TRBD2 matches at 7 bases. In germline, CDR1 is SGHAT, CDR2 FQNNGV. V gave up 1 base and J gave up 0 bases; unmatched junction bases: 9. The CDR3 covers 19 residues. The CDR3 bases are TGTGCCAGCAGCTTAGCGCGACTAGCACCAACCTCTGGGGCCAACGTCCTGACTTTC. This sequence encodes CASSLARLAPTSGANVLTF.

The rearrangement uses TRBV7-8 and TRBJ1-1; D is uncertain. Trimming removed 1 base at V and 10 bases at J, with 10 bases between. The CDR3 extends over 12 amino acids. From germline, CDR1 is SGHVS and CDR2 FQNEAQ. This chain's CDR3 is CASSLVRGGAFF. CDR3 bases: TGTGCCAGCAGCTTAGTGCGGGGAGGAGCTTTCTTT.

The J gene is TRBJ1-4, the V gene TRBV27; 11 bases line up with TRBD1. The CDR3 is 16 residues long. Germline assignment: CDR1 MNHEY and CDR2 SMNVEV (reference sequence). V was clipped by 5 bases and J by 7 bases; unmatched bases: 9. CDR3 bases: TGTGCCAGCAGTGCGGACAGGGGGCATGGACGTGAAAAACTGTTTTTT. It is translated as CASSADRGHGREKLFF.